These T cell receptor beta chains were read from a single sample in a study of CD8 T cells in ankylosing spondylitis. TCRdb analysed the 5' RACE reads with MiXCR anew, one entry per CDR3 protein. The table includes fewer than 200,000 distinct CDR3 sequences, roughly 10% detected once. The specimen sequenced was blood, either unsorted or a sorted T cell fraction (not recorded which). The receptors derive from a female donor with ankylosing spondylitis or in good health (not recorded which). The CDR3 runs from the conserved cysteine through the conserved F or W. The D gene is left open where the match is weak. Clone size, where shown, is once, few, many, or a class for clones that have expanded.

clone_size | j_call | v_call | d_call | cdr3_nt | cdr3_aa
many | TRBJ2-7 | TRBV29-1 | NA | TGCAGCGTTGGGCAGGGTCTTTCCTACGAGCAGTACTTC | CSVGQGLSYEQYF
NA | TRBJ1-1 | TRBV20-1 | TRBD1 | TGCAGTGCTACAGGACAGGGAGGAACTGAAGCTTTCTTT | CSATGQGGTEAFF
many | TRBJ2-2 | TRBV14 | TRBD2 | TGTGCCAGCAGCCAAGTGACTAGCGGGAGGTTACGCACCGGGGAGCTGTTTTTT | CASSQVTSGRLRTGELFF
NA | TRBJ1-1 | TRBV19 | NA | TGTGCCAGTACACATTCCAGGGGGAACACTGAAGCTTTCTTT | CASTHSRGNTEAFF
many | TRBJ2-1 | TRBV12-3/TRBV12-4 | TRBD2 | TGTGCCAGCAGTTTAGGGTCTAGCGGGAGGCTTGGGTTCTTC | CASSLGSSGRLGFF
NA | TRBJ1-1 | TRBV7-9 | NA | TGTGACAGCAGCTTAAGTGGGAACACTGAAGCTTTCTTT | CDSSLSGNTEAFF
NA | TRBJ1-2 | TRBV7-2 | TRBD1 | TGTGCCAGCAGCTTAGCGGTAATGAGGACAGGGGTCTATGGCTACACCTTC | CASSLAVMRTGVYGYTF
many | TRBJ2-2 | TRBV4-3 | NA | TGCGCCAGCAGCCAAGATCGGGTGCCTGGCTCCGGGGAGCTGTTTTTT | CASSQDRVPGSGELFF
many | TRBJ2-1 | TRBV6-2/TRBV6-3 | NA | TGTGCCAGCAGTTACGGGATCAATGAGCAGTTCTTC | CASSYGINEQFF
NA | TRBJ2-1 | TRBV28 | NA | TGTGCCAGCATCCAAAGGGACTCTAGCTCCTACAATGAGCAGTTCTTC | CASIQRDSSSYNEQFF
few | TRBJ2-7 | TRBV27 | NA | TGTGCCAGCAGCCTCACAGGGCTGGGGGAGCAGTACTTC | CASSLTGLGEQYF
NA | TRBJ2-1 | TRBV7-9 | TRBD1 | TGTGCCAGTTTTAAGGGGGCGGCAAGGAACAATGAGCAGTTCTTC | CASFKGAARNNEQFF
few | TRBJ2-1 | TRBV6-5 | TRBD1 | TGTGCCAGCAGTTACTCCGCCCTTGGGGACAGGACCTACAATGAGCAGTTCTTC | CASSYSALGDRTYNEQFF
few | TRBJ1-1 | TRBV12-3/TRBV12-4 | NA | TGTGCCAGCAGTGGACCAGACGCTGAAGCTTTCTTT | CASSGPDAEAFF
many | TRBJ2-1 | TRBV12-3/TRBV12-4 | NA | TGTGCCAGCAGCCCTCCCCGCGAGGATGAGCAGTTCTTC | CASSPPREDEQFF
many | TRBJ2-7 | TRBV7-6 | TRBD1 | TGTGCCAGCAGTTCCGGGACAGGGAACGCCGAGCAGTACTTC | CASSSGTGNAEQYF
many | TRBJ2-1 | TRBV24-1 | TRBD2 | TGTGCCACCAGTTCTGGAGCGGGGGACTACAATGAGCAGTTCTTC | CATSSGAGDYNEQFF
NA | TRBJ1-1 | TRBV20-1 | NA | TGCAGTCTGGGCACTGAAGCTTTCTTT | CSLGTEAFF
few | TRBJ2-3 | TRBV11-2 | TRBD1 | TGTGCCAGCAGCTTATGGTCAGGGACAGGGGGAACAGATACGCAGTATTTT | CASSLWSGTGGTDTQYF
many | TRBJ2-1 | TRBV6-2/TRBV6-3 | TRBD2 | TGTGCCAGCAGTTACTCGAGGACTAAGACTAGCGGGAGGAACAATGAGCAGTTCTTC | CASSYSRTKTSGRNNEQFF
NA | TRBJ2-7 | TRBV4-3 | TRBD2 | TGCGCCAGCAGCCAAGAACTAGCGGGAGGTAACTACGAGCAGTACTTC | CASSQELAGGNYEQYF
NA | TRBJ1-2 | TRBV4-3 | NA | TGCGCCAGCAGCCAAGGAGAATCCTATGGCTACACCTTC | CASSQGESYGYTF
few | TRBJ2-1 | TRBV11-2 | TRBD2 | TGTGCCAGCAGCTTGGGCCTTTTGGGGAGGGACCATGAGCAGTTCTTC | CASSLGLLGRDHEQFF
few | TRBJ1-1 | TRBV7-6 | NA | TGTGCCAGCACCCTGGAGGGGTTGGACACTGAAGCTTTCTTT | CASTLEGLDTEAFF
many | TRBJ2-1 | TRBV7-9 | NA | TGTGCCAGCAGCGTAAGGTACTCCTACAATGAGCAGTTCTTC | CASSVRYSYNEQFF
few | TRBJ2-7 | TRBV28 | NA | TGTGCCAGCAGTCCCTTCGACAGTACCTACGAGCAGTACTTC | CASSPFDSTYEQYF
many | TRBJ2-1 | TRBV19 | NA | TGTGCCAGTAGTAGTCGGGAGACGGATGAGCAGTTCTTC | CASSSRETDEQFF
NA | TRBJ2-7 | TRBV7-9 | NA | TGTGCCAGCAGCTCCCGAGCGTCTGAGCAGTACTTC | CASSSRASEQYF
NA | TRBJ2-1 | TRBV4-3 | NA | TGCGCCAGCAGCCAAGATGGGGACTCAAATGAGCAGTTCTTC | CASSQDGDSNEQFF
NA | TRBJ2-2 | TRBV20-1 | NA | TGCAGTGCTAGAGTCGGGGGGCGCGGGGAGCTGTTTTTT | CSARVGGRGELFF
few | TRBJ1-1 | TRBV9 | NA | TGTGCCAGCAGCCTCTTTGGGGGAGACACTGAAGCTTTCTTT | CASSLFGGDTEAFF
many | TRBJ2-3 | TRBV7-6 | NA | TGTGCCAGCAGCCCGATAGCGGTTAGCACAGATACGCAGTATTTT | CASSPIAVSTDTQYF
many | TRBJ1-2 | TRBV11-2 | NA | TGTGCCAGCAGTCCTTCAGGGAGGCCCTATGGCTACACCTTC | CASSPSGRPYGYTF
few | TRBJ2-7 | TRBV27 | TRBD1 | TGTGCCAGCAGCTCGGGACAGGGGGCTGGAAACGAGCAGTACTTC | CASSSGQGAGNEQYF
NA | TRBJ2-6 | TRBV29-1 | NA | TGCAGCTTCTCCGTGGGGGGTCATGGGGCCAACGTCCTGACTTTC | CSFSVGGHGANVLTF
many | TRBJ2-7 | TRBV5-1 | NA | TGCGCCAGCAGCTTGGACAGACTATTGACTAACGAGCAGTACTTC | CASSLDRLLTNEQYF
few | TRBJ2-3 | TRBV28 | TRBD1 | TGTGCCAGCAGTCACAGGGGGCATGGAGATACGCAGTATTTT | CASSHRGHGDTQYF
few | TRBJ2-7 | TRBV10-3 | NA | TGTGCCATCAGTGAGTCGACAGCGGCGGCCTACGAGCAGTACTTC | CAISESTAAAYEQYF
few | TRBJ2-2 | TRBV7-9 | NA | TGTGCCAGCAGCTTGCGTTTGGGGACCGGGGAGCTGTTTTTT | CASSLRLGTGELFF
few | TRBJ2-1 | TRBV27 | NA | TGTGCCAGCAGTTTAGGGAACCCTTACAATGAGCAGTTCTTC | CASSLGNPYNEQFF
few | TRBJ2-1 | TRBV2 | NA | TGTGCCAGCAGTGACGGGGTGACAATCTACAATGAGCAGTTCTTC | CASSDGVTIYNEQFF
NA | TRBJ2-6 | TRBV27 | NA | TGTGCCAGCAGTTTACAAGAACCGGGCCAGGGGGGGGCCAACGTCCTGACTTTC | CASSLQEPGQGGANVLTF
many | TRBJ1-3 | TRBV7-9 | NA | TGTGCCAGCTCAGACTCTGGAAACACCATATATTTT | CASSDSGNTIYF
NA | TRBJ2-1 | TRBV9 | TRBD2 | TGTGCCAGCAGCGGCCCAGCGGGAGCAGGGGATGAGCAGTTCTTC | CASSGPAGAGDEQFF
NA | TRBJ1-1 | TRBV6-2/TRBV6-3 | NA | TGTGCCAGCAGAAACCTTGAAGCTTTCTTT | CASRNLEAFF
NA | TRBJ2-5 | TRBV19 | TRBD2 | TGTGCCAGCGGACTAGCGGGAGGTGCCCAGTACTTC | CASGLAGGAQYF
few | TRBJ2-7 | TRBV28 | NA | TGTGCCAGCAGGCTCCGGGACTTCAGCTCCTACGAGCAGTACTTC | CASRLRDFSSYEQYF
few | TRBJ2-2 | TRBV9 | TRBD2 | TGTGCCAGCAGCGTAGCGGGAGGTCCTACCGGGGAGCTGTTTTTT | CASSVAGGPTGELFF
NA | TRBJ2-2 | TRBV7-2 | NA | TGTGCCAGCAGCTTCGACATGAACACCGGGGAGCTGTTTTTT | CASSFDMNTGELFF
few | TRBJ2-3 | TRBV4-2 | NA | TGTGCCAGCAGCCGCCGGACTACCACAGATACGCAGTATTTT | CASSRRTTTDTQYF
few | TRBJ1-1 | TRBV6-5 | NA | TGTGCCAGCAGTTTATCTAACGGGCTGAAAGAAGCTTTCTTT | CASSLSNGLKEAFF
many | TRBJ1-4 | TRBV27 | TRBD1 | TGTGCCAGCAAGGTCAGGGGGGTCGGAAAACTGTTTTTT | CASKVRGVGKLFF
NA | TRBJ1-3 | TRBV4-3 | NA | TGCGCCAGCAGCCAAGCCGGAGGGAGGGGAAACACCATATATTTT | CASSQAGGRGNTIYF
few | TRBJ2-1 | TRBV3-1 | NA | TGTGCCAGCAGCCAAGATCTCGGGGCGGTAGGCTACAATGAGCAGTTCTTC | CASSQDLGAVGYNEQFF
many | TRBJ2-1 | TRBV6-1 | TRBD2 | TGTGCCAGCAGCCTGAGGACTAGCGGGAGCAATGAGCAGTTCTTC | CASSLRTSGSNEQFF
NA | TRBJ2-1 | TRBV7-2 | NA | TGTGCCAGCAGCTTCGGAGTGAGGGGAAATGAGCAGTTCTTC | CASSFGVRGNEQFF
NA | TRBJ2-7 | TRBV11-2 | NA | TGTGCCAGCAGCTTTGGTGCGGGGGCATACGAGCAGTACTTC | CASSFGAGAYEQYF
few | TRBJ2-3 | TRBV7-9 | TRBD2 | TGTGCCAGCAGCTCGAAACTAGCGGGAGGGGAGGGATATACGCAGTATTTT | CASSSKLAGGEGYTQYF
NA | TRBJ2-7 | TRBV2 | NA | TGTGCCAGCAGAGTAGACTACGAGCAGTACTTC | CASRVDYEQYF
NA | TRBJ2-2 | TRBV25-1 | NA | TGTGCCAGCCTCGGGGATCCCGGGGAGCTGTTTTTT | CASLGDPGELFF